The 13 T cell receptor beta chains listed next were all sequenced from one sample in a study of lymphopenia after photon versus proton radiotherapy. Profiling relied on immunoSEQ multiplex PCR, and the TCRdb table lists in-frame clones only, not all of them. The table has about 70,000 clones, around 90% seen once; the top ten hold approximately 2%. The starting material was peripheral blood, obtained from a patient treated with photon-based radiotherapy. The receptors were gathered from a woman in her forties with cholangiocarcinoma.

This clone was found a few times. CDR3 residues: CASSPYSGGAEDEQFF. The CDR3 coding sequence is TGTGCCAGCAGCCCATATAGCGGGGGGGCCGAGGATGAGCAGTTCTTC. The chain couples TRBV27 to TRBJ2-1; 11 positions match TRBD2. V lost 6 bases, J lost 8 bases, and 12 bases stayed unmatched. CDR3 size: 16 residues. CDR1 is MNHEY and CDR2 is SMNVEV in the germline V gene (reference sequence).

This sequence joins TRBV11-1 and TRBJ1-5; 8 bases are shared with TRBD1. The CDR3 is 15 residues long. CDR1 SGHAT and CDR2 FQDESV come from the germline V gene (reference sequence). Trimming removed 5 bases from V and 5 bases from J; junction bases left unmatched: 8. The CDR3 loop reads CASSPETGEDQPQHF. The DNA for the CDR3 is TGTGCCAGCAGCCCCGAGACAGGGGAAGATCAGCCCCAGCATTTT.

This rearrangement joins TRBV15 to TRBJ1-1; D ambiguous. Germline loops: CDR1 LNHNV, CDR2 YYDKDF (reference sequence). The CDR3 spans 14 residues. V was cut by 4 bases and J by 1 base, with 10 bases left in between. This CDR3 is CATSILRANTEAFF. CDR3 DNA sequence: TGTGCCACCAGCATACTCCGAGCGAACACTGAAGCTTTCTTT.

The chain employs TRBV30 and TRBJ2-3, with D possibly being TRBD1 (6 bases). Trimming removed 1 base at V and 0 bases at J, with 11 bases between. CDR1 is GTSNPN and CDR2 is SVGIG in the germline V gene (reference sequence). The CDR3 contains 15 residues. This CDR3 is CAWSAGHGSTDTQYF. The DNA for the CDR3 is TGTGCCTGGAGTGCGGGACACGGGAGCACAGATACGCAGTATTTT.

This chain uses TRBV5-4 with TRBJ2-7, with 8 bases matching TRBD2. The V gene's germline CDR1 is SGHNT and CDR2 YYREEE (reference sequence). V trimming: 4 bases; J trimming: 2 bases; junction bases outside the gene matches: 11. The CDR3 has 16 residues. CDR3 DNA sequence: TGTGCCAGCAGCCCCTCAGGTCCGGGGGGGACCTACGAGCAGTACTTC. Protein: CASSPSGPGGTYEQYF.

The CDR3 loop is CASSLTSTDTQYF. Written as DNA, the CDR3 is TGCGCCAGCAGCTTGACTTCCACAGATACGCAGTATTTT. The chain is built from TRBV4-1 and TRBJ2-3, with no clear D. Germline lookup yields CDR1 MGHRA and CDR2 YSYEKL. The V end was cut by 5 bases, the J end by 2 bases, with 8 bases between. This CDR3 has 13 residues.

V is TRBV6-5 and J is TRBJ2-7; possible D gene TRBD1, 6 bases. The germline V gene has CDR1 MNHEY and CDR2 SVGAGI. The V end lost 6 bases, the J end lost 3 bases, and 12 bases lay between the germline ends. The CDR3 runs 13 residues. The CDR3 DNA reads as TGTGCCAGCAGAGGCCAGGGGCTCTACGAGCAGTACTTC. Protein sequence: CASRGQGLYEQYF.

This clone has a single count. The CDR3 DNA is TGTGCCAGCAGCCCTGAGGGGAGTTCACCCCTCCACTTT. This gives the protein CASSPEGSSPLHF. This chain links TRBV6-6 with TRBJ1-6; maybe TRBD1 (5 bases). V lost 6 bases and J lost 9, with 12 bases in between. The CDR3 contains 13 residues. Germline loops: CDR1 MNHNY, CDR2 SVGAGI (reference sequence).

V usage is TRBV6-5 and J usage is TRBJ1-1, with D uncertain. The CDR3 spans 13 residues. Trimming removed 0 bases from V and 5 bases from J, with 7 bases in between. The germline CDR1 and CDR2 sequences are MNHEY and SVGAGI. The CDR3 region has the DNA TGTGCCAGCAGTTACTCGTACGGGACTGAAGCTTTCTTT. Residues: CASSYSYGTEAFF.

The chain carries TRBV7-2 and TRBJ2-1; D possibly uses TRBD1 or TRBD2 (5 bases each). Trimming cost V 1 base and J 7 bases, with 20 bases left between them. The CDR3 contains 17 residues. Germline values: CDR1 SGHTA, CDR2 FQGNSA. The CDR3 spells CASSLGAGSRGKNEQFF. The CDR3 DNA reads TGTGCCAGCAGCTTAGGGGCAGGGTCCCGGGGCAAGAATGAGCAGTTCTTC.

The chain employs TRBV9 and TRBJ2-7; 8 nucleotides line up with TRBD2. This CDR3 has 15 amino acids. Germline CDR1 is SGDLS and CDR2 is YYNGEE. The junction had 7 bases not matched to a gene; V was cut back by 3 bases and J by 2 bases. The CDR3 sequence: CASSAVSGGTYEQYF. CDR3 nucleotide sequence: TGTGCCAGCAGCGCAGTCTCGGGGGGGACCTACGAGCAGTACTTC.

The chain recombines TRBV6-1 with TRBJ1-6; TRBD1 agrees at 7 bases. Trimming at V came to 5 bases and at J to 17 bases, leaving 15 bases not matched to a gene. The CDR3 contains 14 residues. Germline values: CDR1 MNHNS, CDR2 SASEGT. The DNA for the CDR3 is TGTGCCAGCAGTAAACCCCGGGACAGCGGGTTTTTCCACTTT. The encoded protein is CASSKPRDSGFFHF.

This clone occurred once. The chain couples TRBV7-2 to TRBJ2-7, with D possibly matching TRBD1 (5 bases). Between the trimmed V and J ends, which lost 3 bases and 5 bases, there was a span of 14 bases. This CDR3 is 14 amino acids long. Germline V CDR1 and CDR2: SGHTA, FQGNSA. The CDR3 region has the DNA TGTGCCAGCAGCTTGGCAGGGTACGTGAACGAGCAGTACTTC. Translating it yields CASSLAGYVNEQYF.